These 7 T cell receptor beta chains were all obtained from the same sample, sequenced in a study of T cells in Graves' hyperthyroidism and ophthalmopathy. Authors of the study amplified TCR beta CDR3 regions from RNA transcripts. During a first-round RT-PCR of the TCR CDR3, the HTBI primer set was used. From the multiplex PCR reads, TCRdb called clonotypes with MiXCR, one entry per CDR3 protein. The sample includes under 200,000 distinct CDR3 sequences, 9.4% of them seen just once. The sequencing sample was made of blood. The receptors here all came from a woman aged 18 to 35 with Graves' hyperthyroidism that later progressed to Graves' ophthalmopathy.

The table lists this clonotype with a few counts. The chain combines TRBV28 with TRBJ1-2; possibly TRBD1 for D (5 bases). CDR1 and CDR2 from the germline V gene are MDHEN and SYDVKM. V lost 4 bases, J lost 4 bases, and 13 bases lay in between. This CDR3 has 14 amino acids. The CDR3 nucleotides read TGTGCCAGCAGTTCCGGGGCCTCCTTCTATGGCTACACCTTC. Translating gives CASSSGASFYGYTF.

This clonotype came up many times. The chain joins TRBV28 to TRBJ2-2; 8 bases line up with TRBD2. V lost 4 bases, J lost 5 bases, and 6 bases stayed unmatched. Germline CDR1 reads MDHEN; CDR2 reads SYDVKM. CDR3 length equals 15 residues. CDR3 DNA sequence: TGTGCCAGCAGTTCGGGGGGGGAAGATACCGGGGAGCTGTTTTTT. Amino acids: CASSSGGEDTGELFF.

This chain uses TRBV11-2 with TRBJ2-5; D may be TRBD1 (6 bases). The CDR3 runs to 14 residues. CDR1 is SGHAT and CDR2 is FQNNGV in the germline V gene. With 5 bases removed from V and 3 bases from J, the gap between germline ends came to 13 bases. The DNA for the CDR3 is TGTGCCAGCAGCATACGGGACAAAGAAGAGACCCAGTACTTC. Translated, it gives CASSIRDKEETQYF.

This clonotype has only a few counts. It may be a read error: a sequence one base away is much more abundant. This chain connects TRBV7-2 to TRBJ2-5; 13 bases are shared with TRBD2. The CDR3 consists of 17 residues. Germline V gene lookup returns CDR1 SGHTA and CDR2 FQGNSA. The CDR3 loop is CAGSLVRTSGSNGTQYF. The CDR3 DNA reads as TGTGCCGGCAGCTTAGTTCGGACTAGCGGGAGTAACGGGACCCAGTACTTC.

About this clonotype: A read error may be the cause here, since a much bigger clone is one base away. The chain couples TRBV6-1 to TRBJ2-1; 11 bases align to TRBD2. The CDR3 sequence is 17 residues long. CDR1 MNHNS and CDR2 SASEGT come from the germline V gene. CDR3 bases: TGTGCCAGCAGTGAAGCGGTGGGACTAGCGGCTGGGAATGAGCAGCTCTTC. This gives the protein CASSEAVGLAAGNEQLF.

In DNA form, the CDR3 reads TGTGCCACCGGGGGACCCGCTCCTGAAGCTTTCTTT. Its translation: CATGGPAPEAFF. J is TRBJ1-1 and V is TRBV3-1, with a possible D match to TRBD1 (5 bases). The V end was cut by 10 bases, the J end by 6 bases, with 15 bases between. The CDR3 covers 12 residues. Per germline, CDR1 LGHDT and CDR2 YNNKEL (reference sequence).

V is TRBV20-1 and J is TRBJ1-5; 7 bases match TRBD1. CDR3 length equals 13 residues. J gave up 8 bases and V 4 bases, and 8 bases lay outside the gene matches. Germline loops: CDR1 DFQATT, CDR2 SNEGSKA (reference sequence). CDR3 protein: CSAKGTVSEPQHF. DNA for the CDR3: TGCAGTGCTAAGGGGACAGTCAGTGAGCCCCAGCATTTT.